Listed here is a single TCR beta chain. The CDR3 extends over 14 amino acids. V lost 5 bases and J 5 bases, leaving 15 bases between the germline ends. These data are taken from a study of blood T cells in healthy people across ages. A second PCR, run for roughly 7 to 11 cycles, used a sample-barcoded 5' primer plus a J-beta primer mix. MiXCR, applied by TCRdb to the 5' RACE reads, yields one record per CDR3 protein. This table holds fewer than 900,000 distinct CDR3 sequences, around 36% found once. This rearrangement joins TRBV12-3 or TRBV12-4 to TRBJ1-1; no definite D call. Sequences were obtained from blood. This clonotype was obtained from a man in his late teens or twenties in good health. The CDR3 sequence is CASSVNGGRTEAFF. The CDR3, as DNA: TGTGCCAGCAGTGTGAACGGAGGTCGGACTGAAGCTTTCTTT.